A selection of T cell receptor beta chains follows, all from one sample in a study of T cells expressing NK-cell markers. TCRdb reanalyzed the 5' RACE reads, giving one entry per CDR3 protein sequence and no DNA. This repertoire comprises about 440,000 distinct CDR3 sequences; its ten largest clones make up 7.3%. The source material was blood T cells: a sorted CD56 or NKG2C T cell subset, CD4+ or CD8+ T cells, or bulk PBMC T cells (not recorded which). These receptors all stem from a woman between 18 and 69 years old in good health. The CDR3 runs from the conserved cysteine through the conserved F or W. Each record gives: J gene, V gene, CDR3 protein.

>TRBJ1-6|TRBV5-1
CASSLEDYNSPLHF
>TRBJ1-1|TRBV18
CASSRAGGARALNEAFF
>TRBJ2-1|TRBV12-3/TRBV12-4
CASSPFGYNEQFF
>TRBJ2-1|TRBV10-3
CAISEWAGGFSYNEQFF
>TRBJ1-1|TRBV5-4
CASGGHPVEAFF
>TRBJ2-1|TRBV19
CASSISGVEYNEQFF
>TRBJ2-7|TRBV12-3/TRBV12-4
CASSFAGRSSYEQYF
>TRBJ1-1|TRBV12-3/TRBV12-4
CASSFSGGLEAFF
>TRBJ1-2|TRBV25-1
CASSEYVGGYTF
>TRBJ2-2|TRBV6-1
CASRPTREAGELFF
>TRBJ2-7|TRBV7-2
CASSPPGHLTYEQYF
>TRBJ1-6|TRBV5-1
CASSLEPQGARSSPLHF
>TRBJ2-2|TRBV12-3/TRBV12-4
CASTVTSGPTGELFF
>TRBJ2-2|TRBV3-1
CASSQGEGSGRGTGELFF
>TRBJ1-1|TRBV4-3
CASSHGGAAEAFF
>TRBJ2-3|TRBV7-3
CASSLTAGADTQYF
>TRBJ2-2|TRBV9
CASSVEDKRTGELFF
>TRBJ1-1|TRBV19
CASAKAGATTEAFF
>TRBJ1-5|TRBV12-3/TRBV12-4
CASTVKRGPQHF
>TRBJ1-2|TRBV4-3
CASSPRTERTNYGYTF
>TRBJ2-5|TRBV20-1
CSARGTSDTQETQYF
>TRBJ1-2|TRBV29-1
CSVENPTGSYGYTF
>TRBJ2-7|TRBV5-8
CASSLSGVGYEQYF
>TRBJ1-1|TRBV29-1
CSVSPSSGLRNTEAFF
>TRBJ2-1|TRBV12-5
CASGLGLGTYSEQFF
>TRBJ2-1|TRBV12-3/TRBV12-4
CASSEGRPSYNEQFF
>TRBJ1-2|TRBV20-1
CSAQGEGRRPF
>TRBJ1-1|TRBV7-8
CASSRWDNTEAFF
>TRBJ2-7|TRBV10-3
CANRRDEANEQYF
>TRBJ1-4|TRBV20-1
CSAREGGTGETRSEKLFF
>TRBJ2-5|TRBV28
CASSQRDSQETQYF
>TRBJ2-3|TRBV29-1
CSVERDTNTDTQYF
>TRBJ1-4|TRBV20-1
CSAPRQGETNEKLFF
>TRBJ2-1|TRBV6-1
CASTNSGGIGDEQFF
>TRBJ1-2|TRBV6-5
CASSYSHGAANNYGYTF
>TRBJ2-1|TRBV10-3
CAISGFGAEQFF
>TRBJ2-7|TRBV10-2
CASSDGLEQYF
>TRBJ2-2|TRBV5-1
CASSFPGQPGELFF
>TRBJ1-5|TRBV12-3/TRBV12-4
CASSLTDRRNNQPQHF
>TRBJ2-1|TRBV6-6
CASSWEGQNEQFF
>TRBJ2-1|TRBV5-1
CASSLDGGTYNEQFF
>TRBJ1-3|TRBV10-3
CATRRSVQTSGNTIYF
>TRBJ2-4|TRBV20-1
CSSIRRGVTKNIQYF
>TRBJ1-1|TRBV18
CASSPSPDRQGGTEAFF
>TRBJ2-1|TRBV5-4
CASRDMGGSYNEQFF
>TRBJ2-3|TRBV12-3/TRBV12-4
CASRGLAGWRDTQYF
>TRBJ2-7|TRBV7-9
CASSLGNRDGSSYEQYF
>TRBJ2-1|TRBV12-3/TRBV12-4
CASKSGKGLNEQFF
>TRBJ2-3|TRBV5-1
CASRRGDLGAGTDTQYF
>TRBJ2-7|TRBV29-1
CSARTSGTYEQYF
>TRBJ2-7|TRBV11-1
CASSLSEPFEQYF